Sequencing of this T cell receptor beta chain was carried out in a study of T cell responses to AZD1222 COVID-19 vaccine. Study-wide results and caveats: Vaccination with two AZD1222 doses was followed by a rise in Spike-specific TCR breadth and depth.

The germline gives CDR1 MNHEY, CDR2 SVGEGT. With 5 bases clipped from V and 7 bases from J, the junction kept 6 bases outside the gene matches. The CDR3 consists of 13 residues. This clone was counted only a few times. No antigen is known for it. Using immunoSEQ multiplex PCR, the repertoire was profiled, and TCRdb retains in-frame clones only, with some absent. Found here are 120,000 or so clones, roughly nine tenths of them singletons; the top ten hold around 6.9%. Material: peripheral blood, obtained on day 0 of AZD1222 vaccination. The TCR was taken from an adult in good health. This sequence joins TRBV6-2 or TRBV6-3 and TRBJ1-2, with TRBD1 matching 8 bases. CDR3: CASSEDRVVGYTF. DNA of the CDR3: TGTGCCAGCAGTGAGGACAGGGTCGTTGGCTACACCTTC.